A single sample is the source of the 26 T cell receptor beta chains below, sequenced in a study of cytomegalovirus exposure and HLA in healthy donors. The PCR had 60 Vbeta and 13 Jbeta primers. TCRdb keeps only in-frame clones here, not all; method: immunoSEQ multiplex PCR. This table holds roughly 200,000 clones, around 80% found once. The sequenced material came from PBMCs. These receptors all stem from a woman in her sixties or seventies in good health and CMV-seropositive.

The rearrangement links TRBV7-2 to TRBJ2-3; 11 nucleotides line up with TRBD1. The CDR3 has 15 residues. The J segment lost 7 bases and the V segment lost 0 bases, leaving 3 bases of the junction unmatched. CDR1 is SGHTA, CDR2 FQGNSA, per germline. CDR3 in amino acids: CASSLARDRGYTQYF. In nucleotides, the CDR3 is TGTGCCAGCAGCTTAGCCCGGGACAGGGGGTATACGCAGTATTTT.

The chain employs TRBV5-4 and TRBJ1-4, with 12 bases fitting TRBD1. Germline-derived CDR1 and CDR2 are SGHNT and YYREEE (reference sequence). CDR3 length equals 18 residues. Trimming removed 3 bases from V and 4 bases from J; junction bases left unmatched: 10. The CDR3 DNA reads TGTGCCAGCAGCTCCCACCGGGACAGGGGGCAGGTTAATGAAAAACTGTTTTTT. Encoded protein: CASSSHRDRGQVNEKLFF. The whole variable domain, remainder taken from reference TRBV5-4 and TRBJ1-4, is ETGVTQSPTHLIKTRGQQVTLRCSSQSGHNTVSWYQQALGQGPQFIFQYYREEENGRGNFPPRFSGLQFPNYSSELNVNALELDDSALYLCASSSHRDRGQVNEKLFFGSGTQLSVL.

There are a few counts of this clone. The chain couples TRBV14 to TRBJ2-5, with 10 bases fitting TRBD2. CDR3 length: 15 amino acids. Losses at the gene ends were 2 bases for V and 4 bases for J; bases not matched to a gene: 4. Germline CDR1 and CDR2: SGHDN and FVKESK. This CDR3 is CASSQRAGGLETQYF. The CDR3 coding sequence is TGTGCCAGCAGCCAAAGAGCGGGAGGGTTAGAGACCCAGTACTTC.

The chain recombines TRBV30 with TRBJ2-7, with 9 bases lining up with TRBD2. This CDR3 region has 15 residues. Germline lookup yields CDR1 GTSNPN and CDR2 SVGIG (reference sequence). The junction had 10 bases not matched to a gene; V was cut back by 3 bases and J by 4 bases. DNA for the CDR3: TGTGCCTGGAGGTGGGCCCTAGCGGGAAGATACGAGCAGTACTTC. Translating it yields CAWRWALAGRYEQYF.

The V gene is TRBV5-4, the J gene TRBJ2-7, with TRBD2 as a possible D gene (5 bases). The germline V and J ends were trimmed by 2 bases and 5 bases, with 11 bases remaining between them. Germline V gene data show CDR1 as SGHNT and CDR2 as YYREEE (reference sequence). This CDR3 region has 13 residues. The chain's CDR3 is CASSFTSNDEQYF. CDR3 sequence (DNA): TGTGCCAGCAGCTTTACTAGTAACGACGAGCAGTACTTC.

Notes on this clone: Other DNA sequences of this sample code for an identical CDR3. This sequence joins TRBV7-9 and TRBJ2-2; TRBD1 is a possible D gene (6 bases). The CDR3 has 14 amino acids. The germline V gene has CDR1 SEHNR and CDR2 FQNEAQ (reference sequence). The V gene lost 0 bases and the J gene lost 4 bases, with 6 bases spanning the gap. The CDR3 here is CASSLAGGTGELFF. The CDR3 DNA is TGTGCCAGCAGCTTAGCAGGGGGCACCGGGGAGCTGTTTTTT.

The chain uses TRBV27 and TRBJ2-3; 10 bases agree with TRBD2. CDR3 length equals 16 residues. V shed 1 base and J 0 bases; nucleotides not matched to a gene: 1. Per germline, CDR1 MNHEY and CDR2 SMNVEV (reference sequence). This CDR3 is CASSLLGLASTDTQYF. As DNA, the CDR3 is TGTGCCAGCAGTTTATTGGGACTAGCGAGCACAGATACGCAGTATTTT.

The chain uses TRBV29-1 and TRBJ1-1; TRBD1 is a possible D gene (6 bases). The V and J ends lost 6 bases and 5 bases respectively, with 19 bases between them. CDR1 is SQVTM, CDR2 ANQGSEA, per germline. The CDR3 is 14 residues long. In DNA form, the CDR3 reads TGCAGCGTGAAACAGGGTATCGGTAGTACTGAAGCTTTCTTT. Amino acids: CSVKQGIGSTEAFF.

V gene TRBV5-6 combines with J gene TRBJ1-5, with D tentatively TRBD1 (5 bases). CDR3 length: 16 residues. Trimming shortened V by 1 base and J by 7 bases, and 18 bases separated the two germline ends. Germline assignment: CDR1 SGHDT and CDR2 YYEEEE. CDR3 loop: CASSLLVGRGGQPQHF. In nucleotides, the CDR3 is TGTGCCAGCAGCTTGCTGGTGGGACGGGGAGGGCAGCCCCAGCATTTT.

The V and J genes are TRBV5-1 and TRBJ1-1; D is perhaps TRBD1 (5 bases). Looked up from germline, CDR1 is SGHRS and CDR2 is YFSETQ. CDR3 length equals 12 residues. Trimming removed 4 bases at V and 4 bases at J, with 8 bases between. For the CDR3, the DNA is TGCGCCAGCAGCATAGGGGTCACTGAAGCTTTCTTT. Translated, it gives CASSIGVTEAFF.

The chain couples TRBV2 to TRBJ2-7; perhaps TRBD2 as D (5 bases). Germline lookup yields CDR1 SNHLY and CDR2 FYNNEI. The CDR3 consists of 13 residues. The V gene lost 11 bases and the J gene lost 5 bases, with 19 bases spanning the gap. CDR3 bases: TGTGCCGCACCCACAGCCATCGGGGACGAGCAGTACTTC. Residues: CAAPTAIGDEQYF.

The chain uses TRBV6-1 and TRBJ1-5; 7 bases agree with TRBD1. V lost 4 bases and J lost 0; bases outside the gene matches: 6. Germline CDR1 MNHNS, CDR2 SASEGT. This CDR3 region has 16 residues. DNA of the CDR3: TGTGCCAGCAGTGGGGGACAGCTTTATAGCAATCAGCCCCAGCATTTT. Amino acids: CASSGGQLYSNQPQHF.

This clone was detected only once. The CDR3 spells CASSSAGWSGYTF. The CDR3 coding sequence is TGTGCCAGCAGTTCGGCAGGGTGGAGTGGCTACACCTTC. The genes are TRBV2 and TRBJ1-2; a possible D gene is TRBD1 (5 bases). Germline CDR1 SNHLY, CDR2 FYNNEI. The CDR3 contains 13 residues. V gave up 5 bases and J gave up 7 bases, with 14 bases separating them.

The V gene is TRBV7-2, the J gene TRBJ2-1, with TRBD2 identical over 7 bases. CDR1 and CDR2 (germline): SGHTA, FQGNSA. The V gene end was trimmed by 1 base and the J gene end by 6 bases; junction bases not matched to a gene: 6. CDR3 length equals 15 residues. The CDR3 here is CASSLGGRASNEQFF. In DNA form, the CDR3 reads TGTGCCAGCAGCTTAGGGGGGAGGGCGTCCAATGAGCAGTTCTTC. The full variable domain, in which reference TRBV7-2 and TRBJ2-1 provide the parts outside the CDR3, is GAGVSQSPSNKVTEKGKDVELRCDPISGHTALYWYRQSLGQGLEFLIYFQGNSAPDKSGLPSDRFSAERTGGSVSTLTIQRTQQEDSAVYLCASSLGGRASNEQFFGPGTRLTVL.

In this sample, this clone turned up a few times. V is TRBV11-2 and J is TRBJ2-1, with 7 bases matching TRBD2. The trim removed 2 bases at V and 6 bases at J, leaving 10 bases unmatched. Germline lookup yields CDR1 SGHAT and CDR2 FQNNGV. This CDR3 comprises 16 residues. CDR3 sequence reads: CASSLLTGGRSNEQFF. The CDR3 DNA is TGTGCCAGCAGCTTACTGACGGGGGGACGGAGCAATGAGCAGTTCTTC.

Only a few counts were recorded for this clone. This chain uses TRBV4-2 with TRBJ1-5; TRBD1 is a possible D gene (5 bases). Germline CDR1 is LGHNA and CDR2 is YNFKEQ. CDR3 length: 15 amino acids. V shed 3 bases and J shed 7 bases, with 16 bases lying between them. Here the CDR3 reads CASSQGSGMKQPQHF. The CDR3 coding sequence is TGTGCCAGCAGCCAGGGGTCAGGGATGAAGCAGCCCCAGCATTTT.

V gene TRBV6-1 combines with J gene TRBJ1-5; 7 nucleotides line up with TRBD1. Germline-derived CDR1 and CDR2 are MNHNS and SASEGT. The CDR3 covers 15 residues. Trimming took 4 bases from V and 6 from J; bases not matched to a gene: 9. The CDR3 spells CASSVAGGPTQPQHF. The DNA of the CDR3 is TGTGCCAGCAGTGTGGCAGGGGGTCCCACTCAGCCCCAGCATTTT.

The rearrangement links TRBV5-4 to TRBJ1-5; D not certain. This CDR3 spans 14 amino acids. V was cut by 0 bases and J by 3 bases, with 7 bases left in between. In germline, CDR1 is SGHNT, CDR2 YYREEE (reference sequence). The DNA for the CDR3 is TGTGCCAGCAGCTTGGCGCAGTCCAATCAGCCCCAGCATTTT. Translating it yields CASSLAQSNQPQHF.

As concerns this clone: One end of the junction is discordant with germline, which a read error may explain. The genes are TRBV28 and TRBJ2-1; 7 nucleotides agree with TRBD1. Germline CDR1 and CDR2: MDHEN and SYDVKM. The CDR3 is made up of 15 amino acids. The CDR3 coding sequence is TGTGCCAGCAGGCCACGGGACAGCCCCTACACTGAGCAGTTCTTC. It is translated as CASRPRDSPYTEQFF.

The V gene is TRBV6-1, the J gene TRBJ1-5; possibly TRBD1 for D (6 bases). Germline V CDR1 and CDR2: MNHNS, SASEGT. The CDR3 covers 13 residues. The V gene lost 6 bases and the J gene lost 6 bases, with 12 bases spanning the gap. CDR3 coding DNA: TGTGCCAGCAGACCGGGGGGCGGTCAGCCCCAGCATTTT. This sequence encodes CASRPGGGQPQHF.

The CDR3 reads CSVGRRAYNEQFF. The DNA for the CDR3 is TGCAGCGTCGGCAGGCGCGCCTACAATGAGCAGTTCTTC. The V call is TRBV29-1, the J call TRBJ2-1; D remains ambiguous. Per the germline V gene, CDR1 is SQVTM and CDR2 is ANQGSEA. This CDR3 contains 13 residues. Trimming pared 6 bases from V and 2 bases from J, leaving 11 bases between.

This sequence joins TRBV7-9 and TRBJ1-2, with 7 bases that match TRBD1. The CDR3 has 13 residues. CDR1 SEHNR and CDR2 FQNEAQ come from the germline V gene (reference sequence). Trimming removed 2 bases from V and 8 bases from J; junction bases left unmatched: 5. CDR3 DNA: TGTGCCAGCAGCTTAATAGGGGGCCGCGGCTACACCTTC. Protein sequence: CASSLIGGRGYTF.

This chain joins TRBV7-9 and TRBJ2-3, with D possibly being TRBD2 (5 bases). Germline V gene data show CDR1 as SEHNR and CDR2 as FQNEAQ (reference sequence). Between the trimmed V and J ends, which lost 0 bases and 1 base, there was a span of 11 bases. This CDR3 has 16 amino acids. The CDR3 is CASSLARTWGTDTQYF. DNA of the CDR3: TGTGCCAGCAGCTTAGCTAGGACTTGGGGCACAGATACGCAGTATTTT.

The chain recombines TRBV27 with TRBJ2-1, with a possible D match to TRBD1 (6 bases). The germline V and J ends were trimmed by 6 bases and 3 bases, with 15 bases remaining between them. The CDR3 runs to 15 residues. Germline V gene data show CDR1 as MNHEY and CDR2 as SMNVEV (reference sequence). CDR3 DNA sequence: TGTGCCAGCAGCCCTAACAGGGTGGGCTACAATGAGCAGTTCTTC. Translation gives CASSPNRVGYNEQFF.

This clone was found once. The genes are TRBV7-2 and TRBJ1-6; D is uncertain. This CDR3 spans 16 amino acids. Germline lookup yields CDR1 SGHTA and CDR2 FQGNSA. Trimming cost V 5 bases and J 0 bases, with 11 bases left between them. The CDR3 region is CASSPGDYSYNSPLHF. The DNA of the CDR3 is TGTGCCAGCAGCCCAGGAGACTACTCCTATAATTCACCCCTCCACTTT.

The chain recombines TRBV29-1 with TRBJ2-7; D is uncertain. The CDR3 covers 14 residues. The ends were cut back, 2 bases at V and 0 bases at J, with 11 bases in the middle. Germline-derived CDR1 and CDR2 are SQVTM and ANQGSEA. This CDR3 is CSVEIQLHSYEQYF. Written as DNA, the CDR3 is TGCAGCGTTGAAATACAACTACACTCCTACGAGCAGTACTTC.